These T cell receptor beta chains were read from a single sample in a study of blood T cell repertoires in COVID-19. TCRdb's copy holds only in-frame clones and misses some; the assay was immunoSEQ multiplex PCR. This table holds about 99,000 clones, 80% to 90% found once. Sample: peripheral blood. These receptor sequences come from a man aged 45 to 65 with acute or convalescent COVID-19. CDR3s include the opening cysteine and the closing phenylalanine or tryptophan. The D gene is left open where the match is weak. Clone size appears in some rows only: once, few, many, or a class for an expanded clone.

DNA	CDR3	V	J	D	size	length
TGCAGCGTTGAAGTCAGGGGCGCCCGCTATGGCTACACCTTC	CSVEVRGARYGYTF	TRBV29-1	TRBJ1-2	NA	NA	14
TGTGCCAGCAGTAACCAGGGGACGGCGAACACTGAAGCTTTCTTT	CASSNQGTANTEAFF	TRBV27	TRBJ1-1	NA	NA	15
TGCGCCAGCAGCTTGACTAGCGGGCCGCAAGAGACCCAGTACTTC	CASSLTSGPQETQYF	TRBV5-1	TRBJ2-5	TRBD2	NA	15
TGTGCCAGCAGTGTGGGGAGAACCCAGTACTTC	CASSVGRTQYF	TRBV6-2/TRBV6-3	TRBJ2-5	NA	few	11
TGTGCCACCGGGACTAGCTTCTCGGGAGAGCAGTTCTTC	CATGTSFSGEQFF	TRBV3-1/TRBV3-2	TRBJ2-1	TRBD2	NA	13
TGCAGCGTTTCCCCAACTAGCGGCCCCCGGGCCGGGGAGCTGTTTTTT	CSVSPTSGPRAGELFF	TRBV29-1	TRBJ2-2	TRBD2	NA	16
TGTGCCAGCAGTAGGGACATTGGGAACACTGAAGCTTTCTTT	CASSRDIGNTEAFF	TRBV2	TRBJ1-1	NA	NA	14
TGTGCCAGCAGTGAAGCGAATCTAGCGGGAGGGAACACCGGGGAGCTGTTTTTT	CASSEANLAGGNTGELFF	TRBV6-1	TRBJ2-2	TRBD2	NA	18
TGTGCCAGCAGTGAATTTGGGCTCGGCAATCAGCCCCAGCATTTT	CASSEFGLGNQPQHF	TRBV6-1	TRBJ1-5	NA	NA	15
TGTGCCAGGTCGACTCAAACTAGCACAGATACGCAGTATTTT	CARSTQTSTDTQYF	TRBV7-9	TRBJ2-3	NA	NA	14
TGCAGCGTTGGTGGCCCCTACGAGCAGTACTTC	CSVGGPYEQYF	TRBV29-1	TRBJ2-7	NA	NA	11
TGTGCCACCAGTGTGGCTAGCGGGAGGGGTGAGCAGTTCTTC	CATSVASGRGEQFF	TRBV24-1	TRBJ2-1	TRBD2	few	14
TGTGCCAGCACCCCCCAAGGGGGCGGCTCCTACGAGCAGTACTTC	CASTPQGGGSYEQYF	TRBV27	TRBJ2-7	TRBD1	NA	15
TGTGCCAGCAGCCCCCACACAGGGCGGGCAGAGACCCAGTACTTC	CASSPHTGRAETQYF	TRBV7-9	TRBJ2-5	NA	NA	15
TGTGCCAGCAGCTTGGGAGGGGGCGCGAGCAATCAGCCCCAGCATTTT	CASSLGGGASNQPQHF	TRBV5-4	TRBJ1-5	TRBD1	NA	16
TGTGCCAGCAGCCAAGAAACCGCGGGACTAGCGGGAGATACAGATACGCAGTATTTT	CASSQETAGLAGDTDTQYF	TRBV4-2	TRBJ2-3	TRBD2	hyperexpanded	19
TGTGCCAGCAGTGAAAGGGACAGTTCCTACGAGCAGTACTTC	CASSERDSSYEQYF	TRBV25-1	TRBJ2-7	TRBD1	NA	14
TGTGCCAGCAGTGTTGGGGGCGGTGAGACCCAGTACTTC	CASSVGGGETQYF	TRBV2	TRBJ2-5	NA	NA	13
TGTGCCATCATGCCAGGGGGCTCCTACAATGAGCAGTTCTTC	CAIMPGGSYNEQFF	TRBV10-3	TRBJ2-1	TRBD1	NA	14
TGTGCCAGCAGCCCCGGAGGGTATAGCACTGAAGCTTTCTTT	CASSPGGYSTEAFF	TRBV6-5	TRBJ1-1	NA	NA	14
TGTGCCAGCAGCCCTCCCGGGACTAGCGGGAGCTCCTACAATGAGCAGTTCTTC	CASSPPGTSGSSYNEQFF	TRBV7-9	TRBJ2-1	TRBD2	NA	18
TGCGCCAGCAGCTTGGAAGGGGGGGGATCACCCCTCCACTTT	CASSLEGGGSPLHF	TRBV5-1	TRBJ1-6	NA	NA	14
TGTGCCAGCAGTCAGGGGCGGACCTATAGCAATCAGCCCCAGCATTTT	CASSQGRTYSNQPQHF	TRBV6-2/TRBV6-3	TRBJ1-5	NA	NA	16
TGTGCCAGCAGTGGTCACGGACAGGTCCGGAATTCACCCCTCCACTTT	CASSGHGQVRNSPLHF	TRBV6-1	TRBJ1-6	TRBD1	NA	16
TGTGCCAGCAGCTTGTGGGAGGACTTAACTAATGAAAAACTGTTTTTT	CASSLWEDLTNEKLFF	TRBV5-5	TRBJ1-4	NA	NA	16
TGTGCCAGCAGTTACCTCCGGACACCCAGGGGTTATGTTTTGGAAAAACTGTTTTTT	CASSYLRTPRGYVLEKLFF	TRBV28	TRBJ1-4	NA	NA	19
TGTGCCAGCAACAGCGGTATGTCTGGGGCCAACGTCCTGACTTTC	CASNSGMSGANVLTF	TRBV25-1	TRBJ2-6	NA	NA	15
TGTGCCAGCAGCCAAGCAGGGAGCAATCAGCCCCAGCATTTT	CASSQAGSNQPQHF	TRBV14	TRBJ1-5	NA	NA	14
TGTGCCAGCAGTGAACAGCAGGCCCTTCGCTTC	CASSEQQALRF	TRBV2	TRBJ2-7	NA	NA	11
TGCAGCGTTGGTGGGCAAAGCTCCTACGAGCAGTACTTC	CSVGGQSSYEQYF	TRBV29-1	TRBJ2-7	NA	NA	13
TGTGCCAGCAGCCAGTGGAGGGACAATGAGCAGTTCTTC	CASSQWRDNEQFF	TRBV7-3	TRBJ2-1	NA	NA	13
TGTGCCAGCAGCTTTACCAGGGCCTCTGAAGCTTTCTTT	CASSFTRASEAFF	TRBV5-8	TRBJ1-1	NA	once	13
TGTGCCAGCAGCCTACGGACGGGGGAGACCCAGTACTTC	CASSLRTGETQYF	TRBV5-4	TRBJ2-5	NA	NA	13
TGTGCCAGCAGCGTCGGGACAGCCTCCTACAATGAGCAGTTCTTC	CASSVGTASYNEQFF	TRBV9	TRBJ2-1	TRBD1	NA	15
TGTGCCAGTACTTTCGGACAGTTCTATAGCAATCAGCCCCAGCATTTT	CASTFGQFYSNQPQHF	TRBV19	TRBJ1-5	NA	NA	16
TGTGCCAGCAGCAAAGCGCCAGACACCGGGGAGCTGTTTTTT	CASSKAPDTGELFF	TRBV21-1	TRBJ2-2	NA	NA	14
TGTGCCTGGAGTCCCGGGGAGAGCTATAATTCACCCCTCCACTTT	CAWSPGESYNSPLHF	TRBV30	TRBJ1-6	NA	NA	15
TGCGCCAGCAGCCAACATGGGACAGGCCAAGAGACCCAGTACTTC	CASSQHGTGQETQYF	TRBV4-1	TRBJ2-5	TRBD1	once	15
TGTGCCAGCAGCCAAGATCGGACTACTGAGCAGTTCTTC	CASSQDRTTEQFF	TRBV3-1/TRBV3-2	TRBJ2-1	NA	NA	13
TGTGCCAGCTCACCAGTCGCGGGAGTGTACACCGGGGAGCTGTTTTTT	CASSPVAGVYTGELFF	TRBV18	TRBJ2-2	TRBD2	NA	16
TGCAGCGTAGGGACAGGGGGGACCTATGGCTACACCTTC	CSVGTGGTYGYTF	TRBV29-1	TRBJ1-2	TRBD1	once	13
TGTGCCAGCAGCTTAGAGGCGGGCCAGGCCCTTCGTTCACCCCTCCACTTT	CASSLEAGQALRSPLHF	TRBV7-8	TRBJ1-6	NA	few	17
TGTGCCAGCAGCCGGGGGTTAAGGGCCTACGAGCAGTACTTC	CASSRGLRAYEQYF	TRBV27	TRBJ2-7	NA	once	14
TGTGCCAGCAGCTTGATCGGGGGGCGGGCCGGGGAGCTGTTTTTT	CASSLIGGRAGELFF	TRBV5-4	TRBJ2-2	NA	NA	15
TGTGCCAGCAGCTTAAACGGAGGCACAGATACGCAGTATTTT	CASSLNGGTDTQYF	TRBV7-9	TRBJ2-3	NA	NA	14
TGTGCCAGCAGCCAAGTTGCTAGCGGGAGCCGGGAGACCCAGTACTTC	CASSQVASGSRETQYF	TRBV4-2	TRBJ2-5	TRBD2	NA	16
TGTGCCAGCAGAACAGGGGGCATTGGAAACACCATATATTTT	CASRTGGIGNTIYF	TRBV28	TRBJ1-3	TRBD1	NA	14
TGTGCCAGCAACCTTGGGAGGGGGAGGGGGAGATGGAACGAGCAGTACTTC	CASNLGRGRGRWNEQYF	TRBV28	TRBJ2-7	NA	NA	17
TGTGCCAGCAGCACCACGGGAAGCTCCTACAATGAGCAGTTCTTC	CASSTTGSSYNEQFF	TRBV9	TRBJ2-1	NA	NA	15
TGTGCCAGCAGTCTAAGGGGTATAGGGCCCCAGCATTTT	CASSLRGIGPQHF	TRBV28	TRBJ1-5	NA	NA	13
TGTGCCAGCAGCTTCCCCAACCGGAGAAATCTTTTTTACGAGCAGTACTTC	CASSFPNRRNLFYEQYF	TRBV11-2	TRBJ2-7	NA	NA	17
TGTGCCAGTAGTAGTCGGAGGGGCTACGAGCAGTACTTC	CASSSRRGYEQYF	TRBV19	TRBJ2-7	NA	NA	13
TGCGCCAGCAGTAGGGCGGGGGACTACGAGCAGTACTTC	CASSRAGDYEQYF	TRBV5-1	TRBJ2-7	TRBD2	NA	13
TGTGCCAGCAGCGTAGGAGCGGGAGGGCTCTCGGGGGAGCAGTACTTC	CASSVGAGGLSGEQYF	TRBV9	TRBJ2-7	TRBD2	NA	16
TGCAGTGCTAGTGGGCCAGGGCAGAACACCGGGGAGCTGTTTTTT	CSASGPGQNTGELFF	TRBV20-1	TRBJ2-2	NA	few	15
TGTGCCAGCCCCTTACGGCTAGCGGTATACGAGCAGTACTTC	CASPLRLAVYEQYF	TRBV28	TRBJ2-7	TRBD2	NA	14
TGCGCCAGCAGCCCGGGGGGGGCGGAGTATGGCTACACCTTC	CASSPGGAEYGYTF	TRBV5-1	TRBJ1-2	NA	once	14